The 9 T cell receptor beta chains reported below all come from one sample, sequenced in a study of immune characterization of retroperitoneal liposarcoma. TCRdb processed the PCR reads anew with MiXCR; each CDR3 protein has one entry. The sample records more than 15,000 distinct CDR3 sequences, approximately 40% being singletons. The material sequenced was blood. The receptors derive from a male donor with retroperitoneal liposarcoma.

The gene calls are TRBV4-1 and TRBJ1-1; D gene uncertain. This CDR3 is 13 amino acids long. Trimming removed 4 bases at V and 4 bases at J, with 10 bases between. Per germline, CDR1 MGHRA and CDR2 YSYEKL. The CDR3 region is CASSPGGGTEAFF. For the CDR3, the DNA is TGCGCCAGCAGCCCAGGAGGAGGCACTGAAGCTTTCTTT.

This sequence joins TRBV27 and TRBJ2-1; TRBD1 agrees at 7 bases. TRBJ2-7 matches the DNA end more closely, so the J call is doubtful. The CDR3 consists of 13 residues. Per germline, CDR1 MNHEY and CDR2 SMNVEV (reference sequence). For the CDR3, the DNA is TGTGCCAGCAGTTCCACAGGGGCCTACGAGCAGTACTTC. It codes for CASSSTGAYEQYF.

Turning to this clonotype: A much more abundant neighbour one base away suggests this may be a read error. A read error is likely, as this CDR3 ends without the conserved phenylalanine or tryptophan. The genes are TRBV6-1 and TRBJ2-1, with D hard to call. TRBJ2-7 explains the end of the DNA better; the J call may be wrong. The length of the CDR3 is 11 residues. Germline V gene sequence: CDR1 MNHNS, CDR2 SASEGT. The CDR3 region is CASSFNNEQYC. Written as DNA, the CDR3 is TGTGCCAGCAGTTTCAACAATGAGCAGTACTGC.

The J gene is TRBJ2-3, the V gene TRBV10-2; 10 bases map to TRBD1. The J call is uncertain, as TRBJ1-5 better fits the DNA end. The CDR3 spans 15 residues. Germline values: CDR1 WSHSY, CDR2 SAAADI. In nucleotides, the CDR3 is TGCGCCAGCAGGGGACAGGGGATTAGCACAGATACGCAGCATTTT. Translated: CASRGQGISTDTQHF.

This clonotype has at least ten counts. The rearrangement links TRBV6-1 to TRBJ2-7; TRBD2 matches 8 bases. Germline CDR1 is MNHNS and CDR2 is SASEGT. The CDR3 extends over 16 amino acids. V trimming: 6 bases; J trimming: 1 base; junction bases outside the gene matches: 11. The CDR3 spells CASRGNSGTGSYEQYF. As DNA, the CDR3 is TGTGCCAGCAGGGGGAATAGCGGGACGGGTTCCTACGAGCAGTACTTC.

A few counts support this clonotype. The chain links TRBV7-2 to TRBJ1-6; TRBD1 matches 7 bases. V lost 5 bases to trimming and J lost 0 bases; unmatched junction nucleotides: 10. Germline CDR1 is SGHTA and CDR2 is FQGNSA. The CDR3 runs 18 residues. In DNA form, the CDR3 reads TGTGCCAGCAGCGTGGGACAGTTGACGAGCTCCTATAATTCACCCCTCCACTTT. Amino acids: CASSVGQLTSSYNSPLHF.

This clonotype was recorded at least ten times. The chain's CDR3 is CASTLYSGRGEQFF. Written as DNA, the CDR3 is TGTGCCAGCACCTTGTATTCAGGGAGAGGAGAGCAGTTCTTC. The chain combines TRBV6-1 with TRBJ2-1; D is tentatively TRBD1 or TRBD2 (5 bases each). Germline V gene sequence: CDR1 MNHNS, CDR2 SASEGT. V shed 7 bases and J shed 10 bases, with 20 bases lying between them. The CDR3 totals 14 residues.

The chain couples TRBV12-5 to TRBJ1-1, with D unresolved. CDR1 and CDR2 (germline): LGHNT, FRNRAP. CDR3 length: 16 amino acids. V lost 2 bases, J lost 1 base, and 14 bases lay in between. The CDR3 DNA sequence: TGTGCTAGTGGTTTGATCATCTATGGGCGGAACACTGAAGCTTTCTTT. This codes for CASGLIIYGRNTEAFF.

V is TRBV6-1 and J is TRBJ1-6; 10 bases fit TRBD1. The CDR3 totals 13 residues. Germline V gene data show CDR1 as MNHNS and CDR2 as SASEGT. V lost 6 bases, J lost 9 bases, and 2 bases stayed unmatched. The CDR3 loop is CASRDRGSSPLHF. The DNA of the CDR3 is TGTGCCAGCAGGGACAGGGGGAGTTCACCCCTCCACTTT.